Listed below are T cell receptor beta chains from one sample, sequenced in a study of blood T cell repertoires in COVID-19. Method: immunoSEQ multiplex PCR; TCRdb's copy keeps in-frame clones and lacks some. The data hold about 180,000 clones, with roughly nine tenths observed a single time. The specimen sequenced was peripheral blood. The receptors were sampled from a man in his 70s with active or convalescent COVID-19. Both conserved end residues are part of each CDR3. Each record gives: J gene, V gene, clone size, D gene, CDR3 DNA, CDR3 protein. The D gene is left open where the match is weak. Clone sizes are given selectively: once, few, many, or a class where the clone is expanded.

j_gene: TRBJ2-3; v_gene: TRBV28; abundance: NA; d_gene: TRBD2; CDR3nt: TGTGCCAGCAGCATTCCTCTTCTAGCGGGAGGGACGCAGTATTTT; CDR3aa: CASSIPLLAGGTQYF
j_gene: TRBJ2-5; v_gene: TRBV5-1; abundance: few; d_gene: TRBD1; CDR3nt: TGCGCCAGCAGCTGGCAGGGGGCCCAAGAGACCCAGTACTTC; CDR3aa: CASSWQGAQETQYF
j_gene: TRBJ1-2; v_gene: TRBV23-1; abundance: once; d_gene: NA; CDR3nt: TGCGCCAGCAGTCAGAAAATCTCAGGGCTCTTC; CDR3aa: CASSQKISGLF
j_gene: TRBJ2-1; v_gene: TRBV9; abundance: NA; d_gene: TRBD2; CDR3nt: TGTGCCAGCAGCGTAGCAGGCGGGACTAGCGTTAATGAGCAGTTCTTC; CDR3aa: CASSVAGGTSVNEQFF
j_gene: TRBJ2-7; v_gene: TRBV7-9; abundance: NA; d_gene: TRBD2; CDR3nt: TGTGCCAGCAGCTCCGGCCTAGCGGGATCCTCCTACGAGCAGTACTTC; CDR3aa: CASSSGLAGSSYEQYF
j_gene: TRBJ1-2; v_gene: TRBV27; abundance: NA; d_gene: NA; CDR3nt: TGTGCCAGCAGTTTTTCACAGAACTATGGCTACACCTTC; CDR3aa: CASSFSQNYGYTF
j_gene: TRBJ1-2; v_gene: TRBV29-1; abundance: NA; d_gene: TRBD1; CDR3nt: TGCAGCGTCTCTGGACAGGGCCAGGGCTACACCTTC; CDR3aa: CSVSGQGQGYTF
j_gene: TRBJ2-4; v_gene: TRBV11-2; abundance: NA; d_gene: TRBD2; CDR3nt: TGTGCCAGCGGACGGGACTACTATCCCGCAAACATTCAGTACTTC; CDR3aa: CASGRDYYPANIQYF
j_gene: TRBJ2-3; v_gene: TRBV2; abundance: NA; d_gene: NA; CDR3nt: TGTGCCAGCAGTGAGCCCAGGGGCGGCACAGATACGCAGTATTTT; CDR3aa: CASSEPRGGTDTQYF
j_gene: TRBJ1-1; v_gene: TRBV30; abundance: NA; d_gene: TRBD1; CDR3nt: TGTGCCTGGCTACCGGCCGGGACAGTTAACACTGAAGCTTTCTTT; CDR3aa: CAWLPAGTVNTEAFF
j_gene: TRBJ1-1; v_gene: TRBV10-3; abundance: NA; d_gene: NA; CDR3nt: TGTGCCATCAGTGAGTCAGGCAGGGCCAAGAACACTGAAGCTTTCTTT; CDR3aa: CAISESGRAKNTEAFF
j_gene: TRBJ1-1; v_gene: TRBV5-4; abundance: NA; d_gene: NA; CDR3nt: TGTGCCAGCAGCTCGGGGGTGGGAACTGAAGCTTTCTTT; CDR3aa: CASSSGVGTEAFF
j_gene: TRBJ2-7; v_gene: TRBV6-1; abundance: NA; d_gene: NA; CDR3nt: TGTGCCAGCAGTGAATTTCCCTCTAGGCACTTC; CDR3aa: CASSEFPSRHF
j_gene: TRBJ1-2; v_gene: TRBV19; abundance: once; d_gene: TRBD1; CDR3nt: TGTGCCAGTAGGTTTGGACAGGGGAATCCGGGCTACACCTTC; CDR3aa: CASRFGQGNPGYTF
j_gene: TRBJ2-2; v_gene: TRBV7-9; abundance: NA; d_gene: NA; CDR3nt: TGTGCCAGCAGCGCCGTGGGGGCGAAGCCCGTAACCGGGGAGCTGTTTTTT; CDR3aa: CASSAVGAKPVTGELFF
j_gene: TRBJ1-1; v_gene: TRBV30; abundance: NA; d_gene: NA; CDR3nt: TGTGCCTGGAGTCTCTCCAGGATTGAAGCTTTCTTT; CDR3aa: CAWSLSRIEAFF
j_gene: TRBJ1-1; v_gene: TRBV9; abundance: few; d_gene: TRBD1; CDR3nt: TGTGCCAGCAGCGTAGGGGGACAGGGAAGGAACACTGAAGCTTTCTTT; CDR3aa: CASSVGGQGRNTEAFF
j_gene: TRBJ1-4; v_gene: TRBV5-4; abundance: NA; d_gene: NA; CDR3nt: TGTGCCAGCAGCTTGGCAAGCCAGGGTGCCTCCGAACTGTTTTTT; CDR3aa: CASSLASQGASELFF
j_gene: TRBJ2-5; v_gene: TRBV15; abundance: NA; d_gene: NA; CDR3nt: TGTGCCACCAGCAGAGGACAGTTACAAGAGACCCAGTACTTC; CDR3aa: CATSRGQLQETQYF
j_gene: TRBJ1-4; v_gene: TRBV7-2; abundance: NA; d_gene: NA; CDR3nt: TGTGCCAGCAGCTACCAGGGTTCAACTAATGAAAAACTGTTTTTT; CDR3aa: CASSYQGSTNEKLFF
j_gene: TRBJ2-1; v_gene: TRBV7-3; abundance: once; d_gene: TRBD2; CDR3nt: TGTGCCAGCAGCTTACTAGCGGGACGGAATGAGCAGTTCTTC; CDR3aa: CASSLLAGRNEQFF
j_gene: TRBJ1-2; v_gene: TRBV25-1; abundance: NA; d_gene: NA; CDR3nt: TGTGCCAGCAGTGAATTAGGACAGCCTAACTATGGCTACACCTTC; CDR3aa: CASSELGQPNYGYTF
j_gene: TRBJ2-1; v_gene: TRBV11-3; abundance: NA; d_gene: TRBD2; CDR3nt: TGTGCCAGCAGCTTAGTGGGTGCGGGGGGGAACTACAATGAGCAGTTCTTC; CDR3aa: CASSLVGAGGNYNEQFF
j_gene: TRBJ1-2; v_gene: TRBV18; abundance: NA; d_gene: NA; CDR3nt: TGTGCCAGCTCACCACCGGCAGGGGCTAACTATGGCTACACCTTC; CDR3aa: CASSPPAGANYGYTF
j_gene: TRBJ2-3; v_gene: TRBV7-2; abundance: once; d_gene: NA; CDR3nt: TGTGCCAGCACCTACCTGTTCGGGGACACAGATACGCAGTATTTT; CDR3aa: CASTYLFGDTDTQYF
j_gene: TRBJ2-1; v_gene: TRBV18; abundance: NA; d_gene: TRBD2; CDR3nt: TGTGCCAGCTCACCCGGGACTAGCGGGGACAATGAGCAGTTCTTC; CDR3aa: CASSPGTSGDNEQFF
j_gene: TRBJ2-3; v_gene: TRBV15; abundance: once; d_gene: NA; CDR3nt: TGTGCCACCAGGCCCGGTGGTAGCACAGATACGCAGTATTTT; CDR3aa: CATRPGGSTDTQYF
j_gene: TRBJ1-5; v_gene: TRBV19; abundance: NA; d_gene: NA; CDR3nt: TGTGCCAGTAGTCCTTGGGGGCTGACAGATCTTAGCAATCAGCCCCAGCATTTT; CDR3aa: CASSPWGLTDLSNQPQHF
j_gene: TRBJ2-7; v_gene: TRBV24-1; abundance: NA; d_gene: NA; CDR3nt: TGTGCCACCAGTGATTTTGCCAACGGTGAGCAGTACTTC; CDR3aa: CATSDFANGEQYF
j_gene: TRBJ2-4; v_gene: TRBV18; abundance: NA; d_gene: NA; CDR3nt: TGTGCCAGCTCATCGGGTAGCGGCGTAGCCAAAAACATTCAGTACTTC; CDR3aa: CASSSGSGVAKNIQYF
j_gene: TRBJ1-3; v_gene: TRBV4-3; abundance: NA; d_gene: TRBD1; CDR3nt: TGCGCCAGCAGCCAGAGGGACAGGGGGCCGACTGGAAACACCATATATTTT; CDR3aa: CASSQRDRGPTGNTIYF
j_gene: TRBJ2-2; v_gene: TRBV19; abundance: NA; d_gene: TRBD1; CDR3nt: TGTGCCAGTATGCCGGGACAGATGAACACCGGGGAGCTGTTTTTT; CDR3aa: CASMPGQMNTGELFF
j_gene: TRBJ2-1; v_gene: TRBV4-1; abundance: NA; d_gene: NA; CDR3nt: TGCGCCAGCGGGCACCAGGGATATGAGCAGTTCTTC; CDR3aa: CASGHQGYEQFF
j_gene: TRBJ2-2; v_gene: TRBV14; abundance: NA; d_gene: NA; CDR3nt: TGTGCCAGCAGCCAACAGGGGAACACCGGGGAGCTGTTTTTT; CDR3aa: CASSQQGNTGELFF
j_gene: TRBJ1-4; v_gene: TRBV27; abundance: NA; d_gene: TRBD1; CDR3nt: TGTGCCAGCAGTTTATCCCAGGGGGTAGGAGAAAAACTGTTTTTT; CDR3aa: CASSLSQGVGEKLFF
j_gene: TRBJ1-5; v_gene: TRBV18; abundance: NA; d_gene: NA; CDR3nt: TGTGCCAGCTCACAACAGACAGCGAACAATCAGCCCCAGCATTTT; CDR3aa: CASSQQTANNQPQHF
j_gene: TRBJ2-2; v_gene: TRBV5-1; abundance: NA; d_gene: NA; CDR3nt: TGCGCCAGCAGCCCGGAGGGGAACACCGGGGAGCTGTTTTTT; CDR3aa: CASSPEGNTGELFF